This T cell receptor beta chain appears in the sequencing data of a study of OX40 agonist ivuxolimab in advanced cancers. In the study overall: Patients with prior anti-PD-1, anti-PD-L1 or anti-CTLA-4 therapy were eligible; about 41% had some.

Sequenced by immunoSEQ multiplex PCR; TCRdb stores in-frame clones only, minus some. The sample contains about 88,000 clones, more than 80% of which appear only once. Germline-derived CDR1 and CDR2 are SGHNT and YENEEA. The CDR3 covers 15 residues. With 5 bases clipped from V and 3 bases from J, the junction kept 6 bases outside the gene matches. Material: CD4+ or CD8+ T cells sorted from blood, obtained in a trial of the OX40 agonist ivuxolimab. The receptor was isolated from an adult with an advanced solid tumor such as melanoma, head and neck, liver or kidney cancer. The V and J genes are TRBV11-3 and TRBJ2-3; 9 bases align to TRBD1. The DNA of the CDR3 is TGTGCCAGCAGCCCAGGACAGGGGCAGACAGATACGCAGTATTTT. Translation: CASSPGQGQTDTQYF.